This TCR beta chain was profiled in a study of shared T cell receptors in the human thymus. Clones were read by immunoSEQ multiplex PCR, and TCRdb kept only the in-frame ones, dropping some. Of 540,000 or so clones in the sample, around 78% were seen once. V dropped 0 bases and J dropped 1 base, with 18 bases sitting between them. CDR1 and CDR2 from the germline V gene are SGHRS and YFSETQ. The CDR3 length is 18 residues. This clone was found a few times. The same sample was also used in a study of human thymus T cells. From that study: The donors were infants in Finland with congenital heart defects, otherwise immunologically healthy. Thymus pieces cut out during corrective heart surgery were the tissue that was used. Repertoires from thymus and blood appeared to show biased V and J gene usage. Related work found strong thymic repertoire overlap between unrelated individuals.

The source of this sequence is a boy younger than two with a congenital heart defect. Sequencing was carried out using thymocytes. The J gene is TRBJ2-3, the V gene TRBV5-1, with a weak D call TRBD1 (7 bases). The CDR3 protein is CASSLGPQGGLGTDTQYF. DNA for the CDR3: TGCGCCAGCAGCTTGGGGCCCCAGGGGGGCTTAGGCACAGATACGCAGTATTTT.